This T cell receptor (beta chain) was documented in a study of blood T cell repertoires in COVID-19. For the study at large: COVID-19 samples from acute and convalescent phases originated in the United States, Italy and Spain. From T cells, B-cell-depleted T cells, or PBMCs came the material, which was cDNA or gDNA.

Libraries were prepared by immunoSEQ multiplex PCR; TCRdb keeps only in-frame clonotypes and omits some of them. The table lists some 60,000 clones, 80% of them singletons. Looked up from germline, CDR1 is LNHNV and CDR2 is YYDKDF (reference sequence). This CDR3 has 18 amino acids. Trimming pared 4 bases from V and 1 base from J, leaving 23 bases between. This sequence was found in a man aged 60 to 75 with acute or convalescent COVID-19. Sequences were obtained from peripheral blood. The V gene is TRBV15, the J gene TRBJ2-7; D perhaps matches TRBD2 (5 bases). The CDR3 DNA reads TGTGCCACCAGCACAACACCCCTACCCGGGGTCATGTCCTACGAGCAGTACTTC. Amino acids: CATSTTPLPGVMSYEQYF.